This TCR beta chain comes out of a study of response to subunit inactivated influenza vaccine. This CDR3 has 16 residues. Trimming cost V 7 bases and J 6 bases; bases outside gene matches: 15. Each CDR3 protein gets one entry after TCRdb re-called the RT-PCR reads with MiXCR. This table has hundreds of thousands of distinct CDR3 sequences, around 18% appearing once. The origin of this receptor is a man aged 45-65 years who received an inactivated influenza vaccine. Source: PBMCs from blood, taken about 5 days after vaccination. V and J are TRBV12-3 or TRBV12-4 and TRBJ2-1; 7 positions match TRBD2. The CDR3 sequence is CASTPLRRESVNEQFF. CDR3 coding DNA: TGTGCCAGCACCCCTCTAAGGCGGGAGTCGGTCAATGAGCAGTTCTTC.